In its sample, the clone carrying this TCR beta chain was seen a few times. This entry belongs to a study of blood T cell repertoires in COVID-19. Germline CDR1 is MNHEY and CDR2 is SVGEGT. The CDR3 extends over 16 amino acids. J lost 7 bases, V lost 0 bases, and 4 bases had no gene match. In the authors' methods: The assay estimated nucleated cells by amplifying reference gene primers. The repertoire was sequenced with immunoSEQ multiplex PCR; TCRdb's copy has only in-frame clones and lacks some. D and trimming were read from the DNA, whereas the V and J calls and clone size are those reported in that table. The sample includes 190,000 or so clones, around nine tenths seen only once; the top ten take approximately 0.88%.

This chain connects TRBV6-2 or TRBV6-3 to TRBJ2-1; 12 positions agree with TRBD1. The sequenced material came from peripheral blood. The clonotype comes from a woman under 30 who had recovered from COVID-19. The CDR3 DNA reads as TGTGCCAGCAGTTACTCCGGGACAGGGGGCTCGAATGAGCAGTTCTTC. This translates into CASSYSGTGGSNEQFF.